The subject of this entry is one T cell receptor (beta chain). Its antigen is still unknown. This sample was taken from a study of shared clonotypes between healthy human individuals. V lost 0 bases, J lost 3 bases, and 6 bases stayed unmatched. The CDR3 is 17 residues long. The germline CDR1 and CDR2 sequences are LNHNV and YYDKDF (reference sequence). Sequencing was performed with immunoSEQ multiplex PCR; in TCRdb, only in-frame clones are kept and a portion is missing. The repertoire holds 1,100,000 or so clones, with around 82% as singletons. Study-wide results and limits: Estimated richness values were generally larger in naive subsets than in memory subsets.

Naive CD45RA+ and memory CD45RA-negative subsets were split from CD4+ cells. This TCR was recovered from a man aged 18 to 30 in good health. Some clones in this sample may be carry-over from other donors' samples. Sequencing input: memory CD4+ T cells from PBMCs. The subset: CD45RA-negative fraction. The rearrangement links TRBV15 to TRBJ2-3; 10 bases line up with TRBD2. CDR3: CATSRDFGTSATDTQYF. The CDR3 DNA is TGTGCCACCAGCAGAGATTTCGGGACTAGCGCTACAGATACGCAGTATTTT.